Following are 10 T cell receptor beta chains from one sample sequenced in a study of cytomegalovirus exposure and HLA in healthy donors. The primer mix had 60 Vbeta and 13 Jbeta primers. Profiling relied on immunoSEQ multiplex PCR, and the TCRdb table lists in-frame clones only, not all of them. The table lists about 150,000 clones, 75% to 85% of them singletons. Sequenced sample: PBMCs. These receptors all come from a woman in her 30s in good health and CMV-seropositive.

The chain is built from TRBV6-1 and TRBJ2-1, with D perhaps TRBD2 (5 bases). Trimming shortened V by 0 bases and J by 6 bases, and 18 bases separated the two germline ends. Per the germline V gene, CDR1 is MNHNS and CDR2 is SASEGT. This CDR3 region has 17 residues. The chain's CDR3 is CASSEALHGVGFNEQFF. The CDR3 DNA sequence: TGTGCCAGCAGTGAAGCGCTTCACGGGGTTGGGTTCAATGAGCAGTTCTTC.

CDR3 residues: CASSLVGLVGEQYF. The CDR3 DNA reads as TGTGCCAGCAGCTTAGTGGGACTAGTTGGCGAGCAGTACTTC. The genes are TRBV5-4 and TRBJ2-7; 8 bases fit TRBD2. CDR3 length: 14 residues. V gave up 2 bases and J gave up 6 bases; unmatched junction bases: 7. Per the germline V gene, CDR1 is SGHNT and CDR2 is YYREEE (reference sequence). The full variable domain, with the rest looked up from reference TRBV5-4 and TRBJ2-7, is ETGVTQSPTHLIKTRGQQVTLRCSSQSGHNTVSWYQQALGQGPQFIFQYYREEENGRGNFPPRFSGLQFPNYSSELNVNALELDDSALYLCASSLVGLVGEQYFGPGTRLTVT.

The V call is TRBV2, the J call TRBJ2-7; 8 bases are a match to TRBD2. J lost 3 bases, V lost 6 bases, and 7 bases had no gene match. Germline V gene sequence: CDR1 SNHLY, CDR2 FYNNEI. The CDR3 contains 14 residues. CDR3 nucleotide sequence: TGTGCCAGCAGAGACCTAGCGGGCCTCTACGAGCAGTACTTC. This codes for CASRDLAGLYEQYF.

This chain connects TRBV7-9 to TRBJ1-5; 9 positions agree with TRBD1. Germline CDR1 reads SEHNR; CDR2 reads FQNEAQ (reference sequence). Trimming took 8 bases from V and 4 from J; bases not matched to a gene: 9. The CDR3 sequence is 15 residues long. The CDR3 nucleotides are TGTGCCAGCGGACAGGGGTTTCGAGGAAATCAGCCCCAGCATTTT. It is translated as CASGQGFRGNQPQHF.

The chain combines TRBV27 with TRBJ2-4, with D perhaps TRBD2 (6 bases). V lost 2 bases, J lost 1 base, and 15 bases lay in between. The germline gives CDR1 MNHEY, CDR2 SMNVEV (reference sequence). The CDR3 spans 17 residues. The DNA for the CDR3 is TGTGCCAGCAGTTTACGGGGGACTCCGGTTGCCAAAAACATTCAGTACTTC. It yields the protein CASSLRGTPVAKNIQYF.

The V call is TRBV4-1, the J call TRBJ2-5; D call uncertain. Trimming cost V 3 bases and J 1 base, with 15 bases left between them. Germline CDR1 reads MGHRA; CDR2 reads YSYEKL. This CDR3 has 16 amino acids. The CDR3 protein is CASSHSSGSSQETQYF. CDR3 coding DNA: TGCGCCAGCAGCCACTCATCAGGAAGCAGCCAAGAGACCCAGTACTTC.

The V call is TRBV6-5, the J call TRBJ1-4; D uncertain. Germline V CDR1 and CDR2: MNHEY, SVGAGI. This CDR3 is built from 14 residues. Trimming removed 6 bases from V and 2 bases from J, with 10 bases in between. CDR3 nucleotides: TGTGCCAGCAGGAGAGGGAGGACTAATGAAAAACTGTTTTTT. Translation: CASRRGRTNEKLFF.

A word on this clone: Other DNA variants within this sample encode the same CDR3. V and J are TRBV18 and TRBJ2-7; 8 bases map to TRBD2. The CDR3 has 14 residues. Trimming at V came to 0 bases and at J to 3 bases, leaving 1 base not matched to a gene. Looked up from germline, CDR1 is KGHSH and CDR2 is LQKENI. CDR3 region: CASSPPSGNYEQYF. For the CDR3, the DNA is TGTGCCAGCTCACCACCTAGCGGGAACTACGAGCAGTACTTC.

This clone was counted only a few times. V and J are TRBV5-6 and TRBJ2-7; 9 bases agree with TRBD1. The germline gives CDR1 SGHDT, CDR2 YYEEEE. There are 13 residues in the CDR3. V trimming: 0 bases; J trimming: 10 bases; junction bases outside the gene matches: 5. CDR3 sequence reads: CASSLGDRVKQYF. For the CDR3, the DNA is TGTGCCAGCAGCTTGGGGGACAGGGTGAAACAGTACTTC.

This chain uses TRBV11-2 with TRBJ2-1, with TRBD2 matching 10 bases. Germline assignment: CDR1 SGHAT and CDR2 FQNNGV. The V and J ends lost 3 bases and 8 bases, in that order; junction bases with no gene match: 7. The CDR3 covers 15 residues. This CDR3 is CASSFLASGSDEQFF. The CDR3 nucleotides are TGTGCCAGCAGCTTCTTGGCTAGCGGGAGTGATGAGCAGTTCTTC.